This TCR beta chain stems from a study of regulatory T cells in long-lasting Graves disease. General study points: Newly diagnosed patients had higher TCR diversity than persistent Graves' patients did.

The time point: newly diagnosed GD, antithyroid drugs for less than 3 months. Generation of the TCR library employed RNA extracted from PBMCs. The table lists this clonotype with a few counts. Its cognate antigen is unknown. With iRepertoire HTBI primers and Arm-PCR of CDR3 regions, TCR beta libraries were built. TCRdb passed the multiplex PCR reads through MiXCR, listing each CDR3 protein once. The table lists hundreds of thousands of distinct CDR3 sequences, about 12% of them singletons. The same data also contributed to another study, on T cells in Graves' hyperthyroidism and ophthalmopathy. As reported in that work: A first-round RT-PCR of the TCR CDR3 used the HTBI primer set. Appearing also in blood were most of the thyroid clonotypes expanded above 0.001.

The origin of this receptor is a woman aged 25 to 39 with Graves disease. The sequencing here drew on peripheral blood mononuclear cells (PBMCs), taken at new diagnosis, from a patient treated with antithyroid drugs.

CDR3 sequence: CASSHGIRETQYF. The CDR3 DNA sequence: TGTGCCAGCAGCCACGGGATACGAGAGACCCAGTACTTC. The chain couples TRBV11-2 to TRBJ2-5, with a tentative D call TRBD2 (5 bases). V shed 5 bases and J shed 4 bases, with 11 bases lying between them. The CDR3 is 13 residues long. Germline V gene data show CDR1 as SGHAT and CDR2 as FQNNGV. Supplemented by reference TRBV11-2 and TRBJ2-5, the full variable domain reads EAGVAQSPRYKIIEKRQSVAFWCNPISGHATLYWYQQILGQGPKLLIQFQNNGVVDDSQLPKDRFSAERLKGVDSTLKIQPAKLEDSAVYLCASSHGIRETQYFGPGTRLLVL.